This T cell receptor (beta chain) came from a study of blood T cells in healthy people across ages. Findings and limits, study-wide: Reliance upon unsorted PBMCs precluded definitive naive versus antigen-experienced comparison.

Using a J-beta primer mix together with a sample-barcoded 5' primer, a second PCR was run for about 7 to 12 cycles. Using its own MiXCR run on the 5' RACE reads, TCRdb lists one record per CDR3 protein. The sample lists hundreds of thousands of distinct CDR3 sequences, just over 55% occurring once. To note about this clonotype: Its cognate antigen is unknown. One base away lies a much larger clone, so this may be a sequencing read error.

Trimming took 7 bases from V and 4 from J, leaving 14 bases between them. CDR3 length: 14 amino acids. The germline CDR1 and CDR2 sequences are SNHLY and FYNNEI. This chain connects TRBV2 to TRBJ1-5; perhaps TRBD1 as D (5 bases). The sample was blood. The source is a man in his forties in good health. DNA for the CDR3: TGTGCCAGCAAGATGGGGGGTGGGAATCAGCCCCAGCATTTT. It specifies CASKMGGGNQPQHF. The complete variable domain, with remaining parts taken from reference TRBV2 and TRBJ1-5, reads EPEVTQTPSHQVTQMGQEVILRCVPISNHLYFYWYRQILGQKVEFLVSFYNNEISEKSEIFDDQFSVERPDGSNFTLKIRSTKLEDSAMYFCASKMGGGNQPQHFGDGTRLSIL.